Detailed here is one T cell receptor (beta chain). Its antigen is not identified. Germline V gene lookup returns CDR1 MNHNS and CDR2 SASEGT. Trimming took 1 base from V and 11 from J, leaving 8 bases between them. The length of the CDR3 is 11 residues. PCR primers comprised 60 Vbeta and 13 Jbeta primers. Produced via immunoSEQ multiplex PCR; TCRdb's table is partial and in-frame only. The sample contains tens of thousands of clones, roughly 78% of which appear only once. The data stem from a study of cytomegalovirus exposure and HLA in healthy donors. Study-wide findings and caveats: Analysis performed later found about 17,000 TCR beta sequences associated with HLA alleles at 0.05 false discovery rate. In a later analysis, V- and J-gene trimming of beta chains associated with a DCLRE1C missense variant, replicated independently.

The TCR comes from a woman aged 40 to 50 in good health and CMV-seropositive. The rearrangement uses TRBV6-1 and TRBJ1-1; D not certain. The specimen sequenced was PBMCs. CDR3 region: CASSEVFSAFF. CDR3 in DNA: TGTGCCAGCAGTGAAGTCTTCTCGGCTTTCTTT.